These 19 T cell receptor beta chains were all obtained from the same sample, sequenced in a study of T cells after yellow fever vaccination. From the 5' RACE reads, TCRdb called clonotypes with MiXCR, one entry per CDR3 protein. The data show hundreds of thousands of distinct CDR3 sequences, less than 15% seen once. Sequencing was performed on PBMCs, taken on the day of the yellow fever booster vaccination. These receptors were collected from a man between 25 and 39 years old who received the YFV17D yellow fever vaccine.

The V call is TRBV4-3, the J call TRBJ2-5; D gene uncertain. Trimming pared 0 bases from V and 5 bases from J, leaving 13 bases between. CDR3 length equals 15 residues. Germline V gene sequence: CDR1 LGHNA, CDR2 YSLEER. CDR3 sequence (DNA): TGCGCCAGCAGCCAAGATCATGGCCCCCGGGAGACCCAGTACTTC. As protein: CASSQDHGPRETQYF.

Only a few counts were recorded for this clonotype. The gene calls are TRBV18 and TRBJ2-4; 10 nucleotides align to TRBD2. CDR1 and CDR2 from the germline V gene are KGHSH and LQKENI. V lost 5 bases, J lost 8 bases, and 9 bases stayed unmatched. The length of the CDR3 is 15 residues. The CDR3 is CASSTNLAGGDIQYF. CDR3 sequence (DNA): TGTGCCAGCTCAACCAACTTAGCGGGAGGCGACATTCAGTACTTC. The variable domain in full, completed from reference TRBV18 and TRBJ2-4, reads NAGVMQNPRHLVRRRGQEARLRCSPMKGHSHVYWYRQLPEEGLKFMVYLQKENIIDESGMPKERFSAEFPKEGPSILRIQQVVRGDSAAYFCASSTNLAGGDIQYFGAGTRLSVL.

This clonotype was counted between two and nine times. V is TRBV6-2 or TRBV6-3 and J is TRBJ2-7, with D perhaps being TRBD1 or TRBD2 (5 bases each). Deletions cut 2 bases from V and 2 bases from J, with 16 bases between. The CDR3 extends over 16 amino acids. Germline assignment: CDR1 MNHEY and CDR2 SVGEGT. CDR3 in DNA: TGTGCCAGCAGTTACCTGGGGGATACCCTCCCCTACGAGCAGTACTTC. Protein sequence: CASSYLGDTLPYEQYF.

This clonotype was found a few times. The chain carries TRBV28 and TRBJ2-1, with a possible D match to TRBD1 (6 bases). This CDR3 region has 14 residues. V was clipped by 3 bases and J by 7 bases, with 13 bases between them. CDR1 and CDR2 (germline): MDHEN, SYDVKM. DNA for the CDR3: TGTGCCAGCAGTTTGGAACAGGGTCGGAATGAGCAGTTCTTC. As protein: CASSLEQGRNEQFF.

The chain links TRBV7-3 to TRBJ2-3; D not certain. This CDR3 region has 14 residues. The V end was cut by 3 bases, the J end by 0 bases, with 7 bases between. CDR1 SGHTA and CDR2 FQGTGA come from the germline V gene. The CDR3 DNA follows: TGTGCCAGCAGCTTCTCCACTAGCACAGATACGCAGTATTTT. It is translated as CASSFSTSTDTQYF.

The table lists this clonotype with a few counts. The chain is built from TRBV9 and TRBJ2-1, with 7 bases matching TRBD2. This CDR3 spans 15 amino acids. The V gene end was trimmed by 3 bases and the J gene end by 4 bases; junction bases not matched to a gene: 7. From germline, CDR1 is SGDLS and CDR2 YYNGEE. The CDR3 loop reads CASSEGSGTYNEQFF. CDR3 bases: TGTGCCAGCAGCGAGGGAAGCGGGACTTACAATGAGCAGTTCTTC.

The chain links TRBV19 to TRBJ2-3; D not certain. This CDR3 region has 14 residues. CDR1 is LNHDA and CDR2 is SQIVND in the germline V gene (reference sequence). Between the trimmed V and J ends, which lost 6 bases and 0 bases, there was a span of 10 bases. CDR3 sequence (DNA): TGTGCCAGTAGGAACGGAGTTAGCACAGATACGCAGTATTTT. It translates to CASRNGVSTDTQYF. The whole variable domain, remainder taken from reference TRBV19 and TRBJ2-3, is DGGITQSPKYLFRKEGQNVTLSCEQNLNHDAMYWYRQDPGQGLRLIYYSQIVNDFQKGDIAEGYSVSREKKESFPLTVTSAQKNPTAFYLCASRNGVSTDTQYFGPGTRLTVL.

CDR3 DNA sequence: TGCAGTGCTACTGCGGGACGAGGGGGCCTCAATGAGCAGTTCTTC. It codes for CSATAGRGGLNEQFF. The genes are TRBV20-1 and TRBJ2-1, with D perhaps matching TRBD1 (7 bases). Trimming stripped 4 bases from V and 6 bases from J, with 19 bases between. Looked up from germline, CDR1 is DFQATT and CDR2 is SNEGSKA (reference sequence). The CDR3 is 15 amino acids.

The gene calls are TRBV2 and TRBJ1-5; maybe TRBD1 (6 bases). The CDR3 spans 14 residues. The V end lost 6 bases, the J end lost 9 bases, and 18 bases lay between the germline ends. The germline gives CDR1 SNHLY, CDR2 FYNNEI. CDR3 in amino acids: CASSLGQLVGPQHF. CDR3 nucleotides: TGTGCCAGCAGCCTGGGACAACTTGTTGGGCCCCAGCATTTT.

This chain joins TRBV6-5 and TRBJ1-1; D possibly corresponds to TRBD1 (5 bases). V gave up 0 bases and J gave up 0 bases, with 8 bases separating them. The CDR3 sequence is 15 residues long. CDR1 MNHEY and CDR2 SVGAGI come from the germline V gene. As DNA, the CDR3 is TGTGCCAGCAGTTACTCAGGGGTCATGAACACTGAAGCTTTCTTT. This codes for CASSYSGVMNTEAFF.

The V call is TRBV5-1, the J call TRBJ2-3, with 8 bases aligning to TRBD1. From germline, CDR1 is SGHRS and CDR2 YFSETQ. V shed 0 bases, J shed 4 bases, and the junction held 16 bases outside the gene matches. The CDR3 has 19 amino acids. CDR3 sequence (DNA): TGCGCCAGCAGCTTGGGATTTGAATGGCAGGGGGCAGGGGCAGATACGCAGTATTTT. Protein: CASSLGFEWQGAGADTQYF. The full variable domain, its missing parts supplied by reference TRBV5-1 and TRBJ2-3, is KAGVTQTPRYLIKTRGQQVTLSCSPISGHRSVSWYQQTPGQGLQFLFEYFSETQRNKGNFPGRFSGRQFSNSRSEMNVSTLELGDSALYLCASSLGFEWQGAGADTQYFGPGTRLTVL.

The sample holds one count of this clonotype. The chain is built from TRBV12-3 or TRBV12-4 and TRBJ2-7; the match to TRBD1 covers 7 bases. V dropped 4 bases and J dropped 4; count of bases not matched to a gene: 7. This CDR3 contains 14 residues. CDR3 in DNA: TGTGCCAGCAGTTCCTCCAGGGGGATGTACGAGCAGTACTTC. Translation gives CASSSSRGMYEQYF.

The rearrangement uses TRBV6-2 or TRBV6-3 and TRBJ2-1; no clear D. The CDR3 extends over 12 amino acids. Germline lookup yields CDR1 MNHEY and CDR2 SVGEGT. The V and J ends lost 6 bases and 6 bases respectively, with 9 bases between them. The DNA of the CDR3 is TGTGCCAGCAGGGAGAATGGCAATGAGCAGTTCTTC. Its translation: CASRENGNEQFF.

This clonotype came up a few times. For the CDR3, the DNA is TGTGCCAGCAGTTATTCCGGCGACTCCTACGAGCAGTACTTC. It encodes CASSYSGDSYEQYF. The chain is built from TRBV6-5 and TRBJ2-7; D gene ambiguous. Trimming cost V 3 bases and J 0 bases, with 9 bases left between them. CDR3 length: 14 residues. Per germline, CDR1 MNHEY and CDR2 SVGAGI.

The chain is built from TRBV5-6 and TRBJ2-7; no firm D call. Germline values: CDR1 SGHDT, CDR2 YYEEEE. V was cut by 4 bases and J by 7 bases, with 18 bases left in between. The CDR3 loop spans 14 amino acids. The CDR3 protein is CASSPGLLCWEQYF. In DNA, the CDR3 is TGTGCCAGCAGCCCCGGTCTCCTCTGCTGGGAGCAGTACTTC.

This clonotype was counted only a few times. The CDR3 DNA follows: TGTGCCAGCAGCCCCCATACGTACAATGAGCAGTTCTTC. Amino acids: CASSPHTYNEQFF. The chain links TRBV11-3 to TRBJ2-1; D gene ambiguous. CDR1 and CDR2 from the germline V gene are SGHNT and YENEEA. V gave up 5 bases and J gave up 4 bases, with 9 bases separating them. This CDR3 contains 13 residues.

This clonotype has at least ten counts. V is TRBV7-2 and J is TRBJ2-3; maybe TRBD2 (6 bases). Per germline, CDR1 SGHTA and CDR2 FQGNSA. The CDR3 runs to 13 residues. The V end was cut by 5 bases, the J end by 10 bases, with 16 bases between. The CDR3 protein is CASSPRRGEAQYF. The CDR3 coding sequence is TGTGCCAGCAGCCCCAGGAGGGGAGAAGCGCAGTATTTT.

The J gene is TRBJ2-3, the V gene TRBV18, with D possibly matching TRBD2 (6 bases). CDR3 length: 16 amino acids. CDR1 and CDR2 from the germline V gene are KGHSH and LQKENI. V lost 0 bases and J lost 3, with 13 bases in between. In nucleotides, the CDR3 is TGTGCCAGCTCACCACCGAAGGCGCGGGAAACAGATACGCAGTATTTT. Translated, it gives CASSPPKARETDTQYF.

This clonotype was found many times. The chain links TRBV20-1 to TRBJ2-7, with 7 bases matching TRBD2. Germline V CDR1 and CDR2: DFQATT, SNEGSKA (reference sequence). V was pared by 3 bases and J by 2 bases, with 4 bases of the junction left unmatched. The CDR3 totals 13 residues. CDR3 sequence (DNA): TGCAGTGCTAGGGTTGGGAGGGCCTACGAGCAGTACTTC. It codes for CSARVGRAYEQYF.